This TCR beta chain emerged from a study of relationships among human T cell subsets. General observations from the study: Clones with over 100 reads held over 60% of CD8+ cytotoxic sequences. Across seven subsets, gene usage, CDR3 length and N-additions did not differ significantly. A CD4+CD8+ double-positive population could not be excluded by bead sorting.

The CDR3 sequence is 14 residues long. Germline CDR1 is DFQATT and CDR2 is SNEGSKA (reference sequence). Semiquantitative ARM-PCR amplified T cell receptor alpha and beta CDR3 regions from mRNA. Exponential amplification used communal superprimers after tagged nested gene-specific primers in ARM-PCR. First-round products served as template after exonuclease removal of nested primers. TCRdb itself ran the multiplex PCR reads through MiXCR, one entry per CDR3 protein. This table holds roughly 15,000 distinct CDR3 sequences, 62% found once. Remarks on this clonotype: The antigen is undetermined. The junction differs from germline at one of its ends, possibly a read error.

The receptor's source is a man aged 35-49 years in good health. Sequencing used total T cells sorted from blood. The chain employs TRBV20-1 and TRBJ1-1; D is unclear. DNA for the CDR3: TGCAGTGCTAGATCCCGGACCGTGAACACTGAGGCTTTCTTT. This encodes CSARSRTVNTEAFF.